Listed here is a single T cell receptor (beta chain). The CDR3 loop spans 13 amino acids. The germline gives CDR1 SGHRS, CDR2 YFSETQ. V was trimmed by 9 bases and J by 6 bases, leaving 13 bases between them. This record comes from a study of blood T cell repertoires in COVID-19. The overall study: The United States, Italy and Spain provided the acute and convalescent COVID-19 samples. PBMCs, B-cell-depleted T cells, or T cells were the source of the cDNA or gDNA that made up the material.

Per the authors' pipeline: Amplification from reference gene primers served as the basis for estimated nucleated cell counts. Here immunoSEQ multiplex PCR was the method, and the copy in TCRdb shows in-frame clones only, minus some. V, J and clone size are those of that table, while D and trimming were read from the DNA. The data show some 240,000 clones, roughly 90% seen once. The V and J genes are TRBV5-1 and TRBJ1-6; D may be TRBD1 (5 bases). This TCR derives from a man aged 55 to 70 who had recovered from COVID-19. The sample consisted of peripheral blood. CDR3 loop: CATTDIPNSPLHF. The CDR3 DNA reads TGCGCCACCACGGACATCCCTAATTCACCCCTCCACTTT.